These 12 T cell receptor beta chains originate from one sample sequenced in a study of blood T cell repertoires in COVID-19. TCRdb's table, derived via immunoSEQ multiplex PCR, lists solely in-frame clones and lacks some. The sample yields about 89,000 clones, about four fifths seen once. Sequencing was carried out using peripheral blood. These TCRs come from a man between 65 and 85 years old with COVID-19, enrolled during active disease.

In its sample, this clone was seen once. This chain links TRBV10-1 with TRBJ2-5, with D hard to call. The length of the CDR3 is 15 residues. Germline V lookup: CDR1 WNHNN, CDR2 SYGVQD (reference sequence). V dropped 0 bases and J dropped 7 bases, with 15 bases sitting between them. The chain's CDR3 is CASSESSAETGTQYF. DNA of the CDR3: TGCGCCAGCAGTGAGTCGAGCGCGGAAACTGGGACCCAGTACTTC.

DNA of the CDR3: TGTGCCAGCAGGATAGTCCAGGGGGCGCGCGGTGCTGAAGCTTTCTTT. As protein: CASRIVQGARGAEAFF. V is TRBV11-2 and J is TRBJ1-1, with 8 bases identical to TRBD1. This CDR3 contains 16 residues. V lost 6 bases to trimming and J lost 6 bases; unmatched junction nucleotides: 15. CDR1 and CDR2 from the germline V gene are SGHAT and FQNNGV.

The chain couples TRBV6-1 to TRBJ2-1; tentative D call: TRBD2 (5 bases). V was pared by 2 bases and J by 4 bases, with 18 bases between. CDR1 and CDR2 (germline): MNHNS, SASEGT. The CDR3 has 17 amino acids. DNA for the CDR3: TGTGCCAGCAGTGAAAGGGAGCAACCCTCAAATTACAATGAGCAGTTCTTC. Translating gives CASSEREQPSNYNEQFF.

This chain connects TRBV7-8 to TRBJ2-7; D is unclear. Per the germline V gene, CDR1 is SGHVS and CDR2 is FQNEAQ. This CDR3 has 14 amino acids. The germline V and J ends were trimmed by 0 bases and 9 bases, with 15 bases remaining between them. The CDR3 is CASSLARRHDRQYF. The CDR3 DNA reads as TGTGCCAGCAGCTTAGCGCGCAGGCATGATCGGCAGTACTTC. The entire variable domain, with the rest obtained from reference TRBV7-8 and TRBJ2-7, is as follows: GAGVSQSPRYKVAKRGQDVALRCDPISGHVSLFWYQQALGQGPEFLTYFQNEAQLDKSGLPSDRFFAERPEGSVSTLKIQRTQQEDSAVYLCASSLARRHDRQYFGPGTRLTVT.

CDR3 DNA: TGTGCCAGCAGTTTTACTGAATCCTACGAGCAGTACTTC. This sequence encodes CASSFTESYEQYF. V gene TRBV12-3 or TRBV12-4 combines with J gene TRBJ2-7; D gene ambiguous. With 3 bases removed from V and 1 base from J, the gap between germline ends came to 7 bases. The CDR3 contains 13 residues.

The count of this clone is one. The CDR3 spells CATSDLIGGANTGELFF. The CDR3 nucleotides read TGTGCCACCAGTGATTTGATTGGGGGCGCGAACACCGGGGAGCTGTTTTTT. The chain employs TRBV24-1 and TRBJ2-2, with D maybe TRBD1 (6 bases). CDR1 is KGHDR and CDR2 is SFDVKD in the germline V gene. The CDR3 contains 17 residues. V dropped 0 bases and J dropped 0 bases, with 10 bases sitting between them.

The chain couples TRBV6-6 to TRBJ2-6; 10 positions match TRBD2. Germline CDR1 MNHNY, CDR2 SVGAGI (reference sequence). CDR3 length: 20 residues. The ends lost 5 bases at V and 4 bases at J; junction bases unmatched: 17. The CDR3, as DNA: TGTGCCAGCAGTCACGGGGGGTCCCCGGGACTAGCGCGCGGGGCCAACGTCCTGACTTTC. This codes for CASSHGGSPGLARGANVLTF.

V is TRBV4-3 and J is TRBJ1-2; D call uncertain. CDR1 LGHNA and CDR2 YSLEER come from the germline V gene. Trimming left V 0 bases short and J 3 bases short, with 14 bases between. There are 16 residues in the CDR3. CDR3 nucleotides: TGCGCCAGCAGCCAAGATCCCCCGGCTCGGGACTATGGCTACACCTTC. Translating gives CASSQDPPARDYGYTF.

The genes are TRBV28 and TRBJ1-2, with 9 bases that match TRBD1. This CDR3 contains 14 residues. Unmatched junction bases numbered 7, after V lost 6 bases and J lost 5 bases. CDR1 and CDR2 (germline): MDHEN, SYDVKM. CDR3 in amino acids: CASSPHDRGYGYTF. The CDR3 DNA reads as TGTGCCAGCAGCCCTCATGACAGGGGGTATGGCTACACCTTC.

The chain has TRBV5-1 and TRBJ1-1; 7 nucleotides match TRBD1. The V gene's germline CDR1 is SGHRS and CDR2 YFSETQ. V shed 5 bases, J shed 1 base, and the junction held 5 bases outside the gene matches. The CDR3 is 14 amino acids. This CDR3 reads CASRARQGNTEAFF. In DNA form, the CDR3 reads TGCGCCAGCAGAGCCCGACAGGGGAACACTGAAGCTTTCTTT.

The chain combines TRBV28 with TRBJ2-5; 9 nucleotides align to TRBD2. The CDR3 totals 15 residues. Germline loops: CDR1 MDHEN, CDR2 SYDVKM. The ends lost 7 bases at V and 5 bases at J; junction bases unmatched: 11. Written as DNA, the CDR3 is TGTGCCAGCACCCCTAAAGGACTAGCGTGGGAGACCCAGTACTTC. This translates into CASTPKGLAWETQYF. The full variable domain, its missing parts supplied by reference TRBV28 and TRBJ2-5, is DVKVTQSSRYLVKRTGEKVFLECVQDMDHENMFWYRQDPGLGLRLIYFSYDVKMKEKGDIPEGYSVSREKKERFSLILESASTNQTSMYLCASTPKGLAWETQYFGPGTRLLVL.

This clone appeared once. The chain recombines TRBV9 with TRBJ2-2, with 9 bases identical to TRBD1. Germline V lookup: CDR1 SGDLS, CDR2 YYNGEE. J lost 4 bases, V lost 0 bases, and 10 bases had no gene match. The CDR3 extends over 18 amino acids. The CDR3 loop reads CASSVAVWDRAGTGELFF. The CDR3 nucleotides read TGTGCCAGCAGCGTAGCGGTTTGGGACAGGGCGGGCACCGGGGAGCTGTTTTTT. Drawing the rest from reference TRBV9 and TRBJ2-2, the complete variable domain is DSGVTQTPKHLITATGQRVTLRCSPRSGDLSVYWYQQSLDQGLQFLIQYYNGEERAKGNILERFSAQQFPDLHSELNLSSLELGDSALYFCASSVAVWDRAGTGELFFGEGSRLTVL.